A selection of T cell receptor beta chains follows, all from one sample in a study of T cell responses to AZD1222 COVID-19 vaccine. Assay used: immunoSEQ multiplex PCR; TCRdb lists only in-frame clones, some missing. The data contain 170,000 or so clones, about nine tenths of them singletons. Sequenced here: peripheral blood, sampled on day 0 of AZD1222 vaccination. The receptors stem from an adult in good health. Each CDR3 is given with its conserved first and last residue. Each record gives: J gene, clone size, D gene, V gene, CDR3 protein, CDR3 DNA. The D gene is left open where the match is weak. Where a row states a size, it is once, few, many or the class of an expanded clone; other rows omit it.

J gene: TRBJ1-2
clone size: once
D gene: NA
V gene: TRBV28
CDR3 protein: CASSRDPARATTRSTF
CDR3 DNA: TGTGCCAGCAGCCGGGATCCAGCCCGGGCGACGACCCGTTCAACCTTC

J gene: TRBJ2-5
clone size: NA
D gene: NA
V gene: TRBV11-3
CDR3 protein: CASSLHPAGAGETQYF
CDR3 DNA: TGTGCCAGCAGCCTCCATCCGGCGGGGGCTGGGGAGACCCAGTACTTC

J gene: TRBJ2-5
clone size: NA
D gene: NA
V gene: TRBV7-7
CDR3 protein: CASSSSGSGQETQYF
CDR3 DNA: TGTGCTAGCAGCTCCTCAGGGTCCGGACAAGAGACCCAGTACTTC

J gene: TRBJ2-1
clone size: few
D gene: NA
V gene: TRBV6-2/TRBV6-3
CDR3 protein: CASSYSLGTALGEQFF
CDR3 DNA: TGTGCCAGCAGTTACTCCCTGGGGACCGCGCTGGGTGAGCAGTTCTTC

J gene: TRBJ2-1
clone size: NA
D gene: NA
V gene: TRBV12-3/TRBV12-4
CDR3 protein: CASTGADNEQFF
CDR3 DNA: TGTGCCAGCACCGGAGCGGACAATGAGCAGTTCTTC

J gene: TRBJ2-7
clone size: NA
D gene: NA
V gene: TRBV4-1
CDR3 protein: CASSHQPTYEQYF
CDR3 DNA: TGCGCCAGCAGCCACCAGCCCACCTACGAGCAGTACTTC

J gene: TRBJ1-4
clone size: NA
D gene: NA
V gene: TRBV4-1
CDR3 protein: CASSQTLSEKLFF
CDR3 DNA: TGCGCCAGCAGCCAGACCCTCAGTGAAAAACTGTTTTTT

J gene: TRBJ2-1
clone size: NA
D gene: TRBD2
V gene: TRBV4-2
CDR3 protein: CASSQDFSGGDKQFF
CDR3 DNA: TGTGCCAGCAGCCAAGATTTTAGCGGGGGGGATAAGCAGTTCTTC

J gene: TRBJ2-3
clone size: NA
D gene: TRBD2
V gene: TRBV7-2
CDR3 protein: CASSRGLAGAEDTQYF
CDR3 DNA: TGTGCCAGCAGCAGAGGACTAGCGGGGGCCGAAGATACGCAGTATTTT

J gene: TRBJ1-6
clone size: few
D gene: NA
V gene: TRBV4-3
CDR3 protein: CASSQEQGNYNSPLHF
CDR3 DNA: TGCGCCAGCAGCCAAGAGCAAGGGAACTATAATTCACCCCTCCACTTT

J gene: TRBJ1-1
clone size: NA
D gene: NA
V gene: TRBV7-9
CDR3 protein: CASSLVGGLAEAFF
CDR3 DNA: TGTGCCAGCAGCTTAGTGGGGGGGTTGGCTGAAGCTTTCTTT

J gene: TRBJ1-3
clone size: NA
D gene: NA
V gene: TRBV7-7
CDR3 protein: CASSPGTGGNTIYF
CDR3 DNA: TGTGCTAGCAGCCCGGGGACGGGTGGAAACACCATATATTTT

J gene: TRBJ1-5
clone size: NA
D gene: NA
V gene: TRBV28
CDR3 protein: CATFGGGNQPQHF
CDR3 DNA: TGTGCCACCTTCGGGGGAGGCAATCAGCCCCAGCATTTT

J gene: TRBJ2-7
clone size: NA
D gene: NA
V gene: TRBV12-3/TRBV12-4
CDR3 protein: CASSPQGYEQYF
CDR3 DNA: TGTGCCAGCAGTCCACAGGGCTACGAGCAGTACTTC

J gene: TRBJ2-2
clone size: once
D gene: TRBD2
V gene: TRBV5-1
CDR3 protein: CASSPGLAHTGELFF
CDR3 DNA: TGCGCCAGCAGCCCAGGACTAGCCCACACCGGGGAGCTGTTTTTT

J gene: TRBJ1-5
clone size: NA
D gene: NA
V gene: TRBV6-6
CDR3 protein: CASSRGGGGQPQHF
CDR3 DNA: TGTGCCAGCAGTCGAGGGGGAGGTGGGCAGCCCCAGCATTTT

J gene: TRBJ1-4
clone size: NA
D gene: TRBD1
V gene: TRBV4-3
CDR3 protein: CASSHMTGEDEKLFF
CDR3 DNA: TGCGCCAGCAGCCATATGACAGGGGAGGATGAAAAACTGTTTTTT

J gene: TRBJ1-2
clone size: NA
D gene: NA
V gene: TRBV5-1
CDR3 protein: CASSLQTGNGYTF
CDR3 DNA: TGCGCCAGCAGCTTACAAACAGGGAATGGCTACACCTTC

J gene: TRBJ1-1
clone size: NA
D gene: TRBD1
V gene: TRBV7-2
CDR3 protein: CASSPNRGTNVKAFF
CDR3 DNA: TGTGCCAGCAGCCCGAACAGGGGAACAAACGTGAAGGCTTTCTTT

J gene: TRBJ2-5
clone size: NA
D gene: NA
V gene: TRBV29-1
CDR3 protein: CSVALRPFQETQYF
CDR3 DNA: TGCAGCGTCGCCCTTCGCCCTTTCCAGGAGACCCAGTACTTC

J gene: TRBJ1-1
clone size: NA
D gene: NA
V gene: TRBV28
CDR3 protein: CASSLSGFEAFF
CDR3 DNA: TGTGCCAGCAGTTTATCGGGATTTGAAGCTTTCTTT

J gene: TRBJ1-4
clone size: NA
D gene: NA
V gene: TRBV9
CDR3 protein: CASSPPREGKLFF
CDR3 DNA: TGTGCCAGCAGCCCCCCCCGCGAGGGAAAACTGTTTTTT

J gene: TRBJ1-5
clone size: NA
D gene: NA
V gene: TRBV20-1
CDR3 protein: CSASRYQPQHF
CDR3 DNA: TGCAGTGCTAGCAGATATCAGCCCCAGCATTTT

J gene: TRBJ1-2
clone size: NA
D gene: TRBD1
V gene: TRBV18
CDR3 protein: CASWFGTGGGGYTF
CDR3 DNA: TGTGCCAGCTGGTTCGGGACAGGGGGTGGCGGCTACACCTTC

J gene: TRBJ1-1
clone size: NA
D gene: NA
V gene: TRBV9
CDR3 protein: CASRAGEGTEAFF
CDR3 DNA: TGTGCCAGCAGGGCAGGGGAGGGCACTGAAGCTTTCTTT

J gene: TRBJ2-1
clone size: NA
D gene: TRBD2
V gene: TRBV18
CDR3 protein: CASGLAGGRNEQFF
CDR3 DNA: TGTGCCAGCGGATTAGCGGGGGGGCGCAATGAGCAGTTCTTC

J gene: TRBJ1-2
clone size: NA
D gene: TRBD1
V gene: TRBV5-1
CDR3 protein: CASSAAGGWNYGYTF
CDR3 DNA: TGCGCCAGCAGCGCGGCAGGGGGCTGGAACTATGGCTACACCTTC

J gene: TRBJ2-7
clone size: NA
D gene: NA
V gene: TRBV5-1
CDR3 protein: CASSLVGGSYEQYF
CDR3 DNA: TGCGCCAGCAGCTTGGTAGGGGGATCCTACGAGCAGTACTTC

J gene: TRBJ2-1
clone size: NA
D gene: TRBD1
V gene: TRBV10-3
CDR3 protein: CAIKGGTQGNEQFF
CDR3 DNA: TGTGCCATCAAAGGGGGCACGCAAGGCAATGAGCAGTTCTTC

J gene: TRBJ1-1
clone size: NA
D gene: NA
V gene: TRBV27
CDR3 protein: CASSRGGRARLEAFF
CDR3 DNA: TGTGCCAGCAGTCGGGGGGGACGGGCACGGCTTGAAGCTTTCTTT

J gene: TRBJ2-3
clone size: NA
D gene: NA
V gene: TRBV9
CDR3 protein: CASSPRTDLRDTQYF
CDR3 DNA: TGTGCCAGCAGCCCGAGGACCGACCTCCGGGATACGCAGTATTTT

J gene: TRBJ2-7
clone size: NA
D gene: NA
V gene: TRBV5-5
CDR3 protein: CASSLDWTGYEQYF
CDR3 DNA: TGTGCCAGCAGCTTGGATTGGACGGGCTACGAGCAGTACTTC

J gene: TRBJ2-3
clone size: NA
D gene: TRBD2
V gene: TRBV6-4
CDR3 protein: CASSDSGGGGDTQYF
CDR3 DNA: TGTGCCAGCAGTGACTCGGGCGGGGGAGGAGATACGCAGTATTTT

J gene: TRBJ1-1
clone size: NA
D gene: NA
V gene: TRBV18
CDR3 protein: CASSPDQQFTEAFF
CDR3 DNA: TGTGCCAGCTCACCTGACCAACAGTTCACTGAAGCTTTCTTT

J gene: TRBJ1-2
clone size: NA
D gene: TRBD1
V gene: TRBV4-1
CDR3 protein: CASSQDPRYRGGYTF
CDR3 DNA: TGCGCCAGCAGCCAAGACCCTAGATACAGGGGTGGCTACACCTTC

J gene: TRBJ1-5
clone size: NA
D gene: TRBD1
V gene: TRBV7-2
CDR3 protein: CASSLAGVLYRGRYQPQHF
CDR3 DNA: TGTGCCAGCAGCTTAGCGGGGGTCCTGTACAGGGGGAGGTATCAGCCCCAGCATTTT

J gene: TRBJ1-5
clone size: NA
D gene: NA
V gene: TRBV2
CDR3 protein: CASGRAQHF
CDR3 DNA: TGTGCCAGCGGTCGGGCCCAGCATTTT

J gene: TRBJ1-4
clone size: NA
D gene: NA
V gene: TRBV4-1
CDR3 protein: CASSQDVGSNEKLFF
CDR3 DNA: TGCGCCAGCAGCCAGGACGTAGGTTCGAATGAAAAACTGTTTTTT

J gene: TRBJ1-1
clone size: few
D gene: NA
V gene: TRBV19
CDR3 protein: CASSIEARRNTEAFF
CDR3 DNA: TGTGCCAGTAGTATAGAAGCCAGGAGGAACACTGAAGCTTTCTTT

J gene: TRBJ1-3
clone size: NA
D gene: NA
V gene: TRBV3-1/TRBV3-2
CDR3 protein: CASSQSIPRHTIYF
CDR3 DNA: TGTGCCAGCAGCCAATCTATACCTCGGCACACCATATATTTT

J gene: TRBJ2-2
clone size: NA
D gene: TRBD2
V gene: TRBV5-1
CDR3 protein: CASSWGGFTGELFF
CDR3 DNA: TGCGCCAGCAGCTGGGGAGGGTTCACCGGGGAGCTGTTTTTT

J gene: TRBJ1-6
clone size: NA
D gene: NA
V gene: TRBV9
CDR3 protein: CASSAGGEGLSPLHF
CDR3 DNA: TGTGCCAGCAGCGCCGGGGGAGAGGGTCTTTCACCCCTCCACTTT

J gene: TRBJ1-5
clone size: NA
D gene: NA
V gene: TRBV6-5
CDR3 protein: CASSYLGTRDQPQHF
CDR3 DNA: TGTGCCAGCAGTTACCTGGGAACTCGGGATCAGCCCCAGCATTTT

J gene: TRBJ2-4
clone size: NA
D gene: TRBD2
V gene: TRBV29-1
CDR3 protein: CSASRTSGGSLAKNIQYF
CDR3 DNA: TGCAGCGCTTCCCGGACTAGCGGGGGGTCACTAGCCAAAAACATTCAGTACTTC

J gene: TRBJ1-4
clone size: NA
D gene: NA
V gene: TRBV19
CDR3 protein: CATQLRRANEKLFF
CDR3 DNA: TGTGCCACCCAGCTCCGTCGAGCTAATGAAAAACTGTTTTTT

J gene: TRBJ1-1
clone size: NA
D gene: NA
V gene: TRBV5-4
CDR3 protein: CASSLYSLNTEAFF
CDR3 DNA: TGTGCCAGCAGCTTGTACAGTTTGAACACTGAAGCTTTCTTT

J gene: TRBJ1-5
clone size: NA
D gene: NA
V gene: TRBV2
CDR3 protein: CASSLRDYSGPQHF
CDR3 DNA: TGTGCCAGCAGCCTCCGGGACTACAGCGGGCCCCAGCATTTT

J gene: TRBJ2-7
clone size: NA
D gene: TRBD2
V gene: TRBV3-1/TRBV3-2
CDR3 protein: CASSQGLAGAYEQYF
CDR3 DNA: TGTGCCAGCAGCCAAGGACTAGCGGGGGCCTACGAGCAGTACTTC

J gene: TRBJ1-5
clone size: NA
D gene: NA
V gene: TRBV28
CDR3 protein: CASSTFERGDQPQHF
CDR3 DNA: TGTGCCAGCAGTACCTTTGAACGGGGGGACCAGCCCCAGCATTTT

J gene: TRBJ1-1
clone size: NA
D gene: NA
V gene: TRBV7-3
CDR3 protein: CASSPGPTGNTEAFF
CDR3 DNA: TGTGCCAGCAGCCCAGGCCCGACAGGGAACACTGAAGCTTTCTTT

J gene: TRBJ1-1
clone size: NA
D gene: TRBD1
V gene: TRBV6-1
CDR3 protein: CASSEDQGGPTEAFF
CDR3 DNA: TGTGCCAGCAGTGAAGACCAGGGGGGTCCCACTGAAGCTTTCTTT

J gene: TRBJ1-3
clone size: NA
D gene: NA
V gene: TRBV12-3/TRBV12-4
CDR3 protein: CASGRFREDTIYF
CDR3 DNA: TGTGCCAGCGGTCGGTTTAGGGAGGACACCATATATTTT

J gene: TRBJ2-7
clone size: NA
D gene: NA
V gene: TRBV4-1
CDR3 protein: CASSFKKASPYEQYF
CDR3 DNA: TGCGCCAGCAGCTTTAAGAAAGCTTCCCCCTACGAGCAGTACTTC

J gene: TRBJ1-1
clone size: once
D gene: TRBD1
V gene: TRBV7-9
CDR3 protein: CASSPPRTGGTTEAFF
CDR3 DNA: TGTGCCAGCAGCCCTCCGAGGACAGGGGGCACCACTGAAGCTTTCTTT

J gene: TRBJ1-2
clone size: NA
D gene: TRBD1
V gene: TRBV6-5
CDR3 protein: CASSLSGQGFGYTF
CDR3 DNA: TGTGCCAGCAGTTTATCGGGACAGGGTTTTGGCTACACCTTC

J gene: TRBJ2-7
clone size: NA
D gene: TRBD1
V gene: TRBV7-2
CDR3 protein: CASSLVADRERKLDF
CDR3 DNA: TGTGCCAGCAGCTTAGTAGCGGACAGGGAGCGGAAGTTGGACTTC

J gene: TRBJ1-2
clone size: NA
D gene: NA
V gene: TRBV4-1
CDR3 protein: CASSQAQGLGGYTF
CDR3 DNA: TGCGCCAGCAGCCAAGCCCAGGGGTTAGGGGGCTACACCTTC

J gene: TRBJ1-3
clone size: NA
D gene: NA
V gene: TRBV28
CDR3 protein: CASSLAIPGNTIYF
CDR3 DNA: TGTGCCAGCAGTTTGGCGATTCCTGGAAACACCATATATTTT

J gene: TRBJ1-5
clone size: NA
D gene: NA
V gene: TRBV30
CDR3 protein: CAWSVSVSNQPQHF
CDR3 DNA: TGTGCCTGGAGTGTTAGTGTTAGCAATCAGCCCCAGCATTTT